Reported below is one TCR beta chain. Its antigen remains unidentified. Its ends do not fully match the called genes, so a read error is possible. It was with a sample-barcoded 5' primer and a J-beta primer mix that a second PCR of roughly 7 to 12 cycles was run. Template switching added a 12-random-nucleotide identifier to every cDNA molecule. MiXCR was run by TCRdb on the 5' RACE reads, yielding one entry per CDR3 protein. The data show about 640,000 distinct CDR3 sequences, roughly three fifths seen once. The sample comes from a study of blood T cells in healthy people across ages. Study outcomes and limitations: The percentage of naive T cells correlated strongly with TCR beta diversity.

Germline values: CDR1 SNHLY, CDR2 FYNNEI. This CDR3 is built from 14 residues. The sequence came from a man between 60 and 75 years old in good health. V gene TRBV2 combines with J gene TRBJ1-1; tentative D call: TRBD1 (5 bases). The sequenced material came from blood. The CDR3 loop reads CASSEVSGAFEAFF. The DNA of the CDR3 is TGTGCCAGTAGTGAAGTTTCCGGGGCCTTTGAAGCTTTCTTT.